Here is one TCR beta chain with its context. Its antigen is currently unknown. The data belong to a study of EBV T-cell therapy then PD-1 blockade in nasopharyngeal carcinoma. Some clones are missing from TCRdb's copy, which holds only in-frame ones; the method was immunoSEQ multiplex PCR. The sample includes roughly 15,000 clones, around 84% of them seen just once. This CDR3 region has 12 residues. V lost 2 bases to trimming and J lost 6 bases, with 7 bases between them. CDR1 is MNHEY and CDR2 is SVGEGT in the germline V gene. Regarding treatment: AdE1-LMPpoly-expanded autologous EBV-specific T-cell therapy followed by anti-PD-1 nivolumab.

Source: CD8+ T cells from blood, taken around day 99 from a patient whose treatment included autologous EBV-specific T cells and nivolumab. The chain has TRBV6-2 or TRBV6-3 and TRBJ1-1; D uncertain. The sequence derives from a middle-aged man with nasopharyngeal carcinoma. The DNA for the CDR3 is TGTGCCAGCAGTTACCTAGGCCCTGAAGCTTTCTTT. Protein sequence: CASSYLGPEAFF.